This T cell receptor (beta chain) was captured by sequencing in a study of blood T cell repertoires in COVID-19. Study in general: Nucleic acid was either cDNA or gDNA, and it came from T cells, B-cell-depleted T cells, or PBMCs.

Per germline, CDR1 SGHRS and CDR2 YFSETQ. The CDR3 covers 18 residues. Trimming left V 2 bases short and J 2 bases short, with 20 bases between. Under the authors' procedure: Amplifying reference gene primers gave estimates of nucleated cell counts. Using immunoSEQ multiplex PCR, the repertoire was profiled, and TCRdb retains in-frame clones only, with some absent. That table furnishes V, J and clone size, whereas the DNA furnished D and trimming. The repertoire holds 100,000 to 150,000 clones, with roughly three quarters as singletons. This clone has only a few counts. V usage is TRBV5-1 and J usage is TRBJ2-4, with TRBD2 as a possible D gene (5 bases). The TCR comes from a woman aged 65 to 85 with acute or convalescent COVID-19. Sequencing was performed on peripheral blood. CDR3 amino acids: CASSFEPLRDLSKNIQYF. CDR3 nucleotide sequence: TGCGCCAGCAGCTTTGAGCCACTGAGGGATCTTTCCAAAAACATTCAGTACTTC.